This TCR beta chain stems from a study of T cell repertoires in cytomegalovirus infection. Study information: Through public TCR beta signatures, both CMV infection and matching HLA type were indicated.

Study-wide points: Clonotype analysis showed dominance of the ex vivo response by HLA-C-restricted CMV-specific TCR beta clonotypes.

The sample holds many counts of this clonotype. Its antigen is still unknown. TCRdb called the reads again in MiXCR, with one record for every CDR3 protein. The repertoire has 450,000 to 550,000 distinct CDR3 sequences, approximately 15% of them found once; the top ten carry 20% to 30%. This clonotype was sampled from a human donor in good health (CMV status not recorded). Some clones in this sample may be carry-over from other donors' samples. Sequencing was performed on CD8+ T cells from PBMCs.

In nucleotides, the CDR3 is TGCGCCAGCAGCCAGGTTACAGGGAACACCGGGGAGCTGTTTTTT. It yields the protein CASSQVTGNTGELFF. The chain recombines TRBV4-1 with TRBJ2-2, with a weak D call TRBD1 (5 bases). The germline gives CDR1 MGHRA, CDR2 YSYEKL. The CDR3 runs to 15 residues. V lost 3 bases, J lost 1 base, and 9 bases lay in between.